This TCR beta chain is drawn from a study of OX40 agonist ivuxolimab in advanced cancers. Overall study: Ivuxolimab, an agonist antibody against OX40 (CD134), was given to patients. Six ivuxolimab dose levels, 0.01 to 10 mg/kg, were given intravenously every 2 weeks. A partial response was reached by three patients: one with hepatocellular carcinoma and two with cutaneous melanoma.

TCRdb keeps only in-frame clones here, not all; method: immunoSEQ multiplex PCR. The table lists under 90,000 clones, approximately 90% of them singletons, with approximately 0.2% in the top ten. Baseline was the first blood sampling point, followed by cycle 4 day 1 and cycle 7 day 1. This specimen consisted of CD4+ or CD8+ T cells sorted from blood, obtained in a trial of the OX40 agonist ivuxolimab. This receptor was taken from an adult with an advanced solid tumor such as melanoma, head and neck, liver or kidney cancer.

The CDR3 loop is CASSLGDHRTMAGELFF. In nucleotides, the CDR3 is TGCGCCAGCAGCTTGGGGGACCACAGGACCATGGCCGGGGAGCTGTTTTTT. The chain has TRBV5-1 and TRBJ2-2, with D tentatively TRBD1 or TRBD2 (5 bases each). This CDR3 is built from 17 residues. Germline CDR1 SGHRS, CDR2 YFSETQ. The V end was cut by 0 bases, the J end by 6 bases, with 18 bases between. The full variable domain, completed using reference TRBV5-1 and TRBJ2-2, is KAGVTQTPRYLIKTRGQQVTLSCSPISGHRSVSWYQQTPGQGLQFLFEYFSETQRNKGNFPGRFSGRQFSNSRSEMNVSTLELGDSALYLCASSLGDHRTMAGELFFGEGSRLTVL.